Listed below are T cell receptor beta chains from one sample, sequenced in a study of control samples from healthy donors and cancer patients. TCRdb's table, derived via immunoSEQ multiplex PCR, lists solely in-frame clones and lacks some. The data contain about 410,000 clones, 80% to 95% of them singletons. The source material was PBMCs. The receptors originated from a man in his forties with head and neck cancer. Both conserved end residues are part of each CDR3. The order of the fields is clone size, D gene, V gene, J gene, CDR3 protein, CDR3 DNA. D genes are given only for firm matches. Clone size, where shown, is once, few, many, or a class for clones that have expanded.

>.|.|TRBV15|TRBJ2-7
CATSRDKYEQYF
TGTGCCACCAGCAGAGACAAGTACGAGCAGTACTTC
>.|.|TRBV9|TRBJ1-1
CASSVGPGRDTEAFF
TGTGCCAGCAGCGTAGGTCCAGGGAGGGACACTGAAGCTTTCTTT
>.|TRBD1|TRBV18|TRBJ2-4
CASSPRAATYRGFSQNPPIQYF
TGTGCCAGCTCCCCCAGGGCCGCCACTTACAGGGGGTTTAGCCAAAACCCGCCCATTCAGTACTTC
>.|.|TRBV6-2/TRBV6-3|TRBJ2-7
CASSYPDSSYEQYF
TGTGCCAGCAGTTACCCCGACAGCTCCTACGAGCAGTACTTC
>.|.|TRBV7-3|TRBJ2-4
CASSLGGGRNIQYF
TGTGCCAGCAGCTTAGGTGGAGGCCGAAACATTCAGTACTTC
>.|.|TRBV3-1/TRBV3-2|TRBJ1-6
CASSQDGHLNHF
TGTGCCAGCAGCCAAGATGGGCACCTCAACCACTTT
>.|.|TRBV25-1|TRBJ1-3
CASRAGSGNTIYF
TGTGCCAGCAGAGCGGGGTCTGGAAACACCATATATTTT
>.|.|TRBV27|TRBJ1-1
CASSLSAPANTEAFF
TGTGCCAGCAGTTTGTCAGCTCCGGCTAACACTGAAGCTTTCTTT
>.|.|TRBV25-1|TRBJ1-1
CASSAPLRGGNTEAFF
TGTGCCAGCAGTGCCCCTCTCCGGGGGGGAAACACTGAAGCTTTCTTT
>.|TRBD2|TRBV6-2/TRBV6-3|TRBJ2-1
CASSGPGLAGDGNEQFF
TGTGCCAGCAGTGGCCCGGGACTAGCGGGAGACGGGAATGAGCAGTTCTTC
>.|.|TRBV11-1|TRBJ1-1
CASSLALEITEAFF
TGTGCCAGCAGCTTAGCGTTGGAGATCACTGAAGCTTTCTTT
>.|TRBD1|TRBV19|TRBJ1-4
CASRTRQGYEKLFF
TGTGCCAGTAGGACAAGACAGGGGTACGAAAAACTGTTTTTT
>.|.|TRBV2|TRBJ2-7
CASTLAQYEQYF
TGTGCCAGCACCCTGGCCCAATACGAGCAGTACTTC
>once|.|TRBV7-9|TRBJ2-5
CASSFRTDGETQYF
TGTGCCAGCAGCTTCCGGACAGACGGAGAGACCCAGTACTTC
>once|TRBD2|TRBV19|TRBJ2-1
CASRRTSGAEQFF
TGTGCCAGTAGGAGGACTAGCGGGGCAGAGCAGTTCTTC
>.|.|TRBV6-1|TRBJ1-2
CASSEGSGFNYGYTF
TGTGCCAGCAGTGAAGGGAGCGGCTTTAACTATGGCTACACCTTC
>.|.|TRBV9|TRBJ1-1
CASGGTMNTEAFF
TGTGCCAGCGGGGGAACGATGAACACTGAAGCTTTCTTT
>.|.|TRBV27|TRBJ1-5
CASSFGSTGDQPQHF
TGTGCCAGCAGTTTTGGGAGTACGGGCGATCAGCCCCAGCATTTT
>.|.|TRBV9|TRBJ1-2
CASSPRAGYGYTF
TGTGCCAGCAGCCCCCGCGCAGGATATGGCTACACCTTC
>.|TRBD1|TRBV7-8|TRBJ1-1
CASSLVNRGTAEAFF
TGTGCCAGCAGCTTAGTTAACAGGGGGACCGCTGAAGCTTTCTTT
>.|TRBD1|TRBV12-5|TRBJ1-3
CATERDRSTIGNTIYF
TGTGCTACAGAACGGGACAGGTCAACAATTGGAAACACCATATATTTT
>.|.|TRBV15|TRBJ1-3
CATGKWANGRGSSGNTIYF
TGTGCCACCGGGAAGTGGGCCAATGGGAGGGGGTCCTCTGGAAACACCATATATTTT
>.|.|TRBV28|TRBJ1-2
CATQGSPYGYTF
TGTGCCACCCAAGGATCTCCCTATGGCTACACCTTC
>.|.|TRBV12-3/TRBV12-4|TRBJ1-5
CASRSGPQPQHF
TGTGCCAGCAGATCGGGACCCCAGCCCCAGCATTTT
>once|.|TRBV7-3|TRBJ2-3
CASSLTLEHTQYF
TGTGCCAGCAGCTTAACTCTGGAGCATACGCAGTATTTT
>.|TRBD1|TRBV5-6|TRBJ2-1
CASSFGTGGGNEQFF
TGTGCCAGCAGCTTCGGGACAGGGGGTGGGAATGAGCAGTTCTTC